A selection of T cell receptor beta chains follows, all from one sample in a study of memory CD4+ T cells and cytomegalovirus serostatus. Only in-frame clones appear in the TCRdb table, and some are missing; sequencing was by immunoSEQ multiplex PCR. The sample lists around 50,000 clones; approximately 78% were seen once. The sample was memory CD4+ T cells from blood. These receptors were taken from an adult in good health and CMV-seronegative. Both conserved end residues are part of each CDR3. The order of the fields is V gene, J gene, clone size, CDR3 length, D gene, CDR3 protein, CDR3 DNA. A D gene is named only where the DNA matches it firmly. Only some rows state a clone size, as once, few, many or a class for expanded clones.

V gene: TRBV6-1
J gene: TRBJ2-5
clone size: NA
CDR3 length: 11
D gene: NA
CDR3 protein: CASTLTGTAHF
CDR3 DNA: TGTGCCAGCACACTCACCGGGACCGCACACTTC

V gene: TRBV5-6
J gene: TRBJ2-1
clone size: NA
CDR3 length: 17
D gene: NA
CDR3 protein: CASSSRLGKRVSGEQFF
CDR3 DNA: TGTGCCAGCAGCTCAAGATTGGGGAAGAGGGTGAGTGGAGAGCAGTTCTTC

V gene: TRBV12-5
J gene: TRBJ1-5
clone size: NA
CDR3 length: 14
D gene: NA
CDR3 protein: CASATRTSNQPQHF
CDR3 DNA: TGTGCTAGCGCTACGAGGACTAGCAATCAGCCCCAGCATTTT

V gene: TRBV1
J gene: TRBJ1-3
clone size: NA
CDR3 length: 15
D gene: NA
CDR3 protein: CTSSPRCGTLNTIYF
CDR3 DNA: TGCACCAGCAGCCCGCGGTGTGGAACTTTAAACACCATATATTTT

V gene: TRBV6-5
J gene: TRBJ2-7
clone size: NA
CDR3 length: 11
D gene: NA
CDR3 protein: CASSFVGEQYF
CDR3 DNA: TGTGCCAGCAGTTTTGTGGGCGAGCAGTACTTC

V gene: TRBV5-6
J gene: TRBJ1-4
clone size: NA
CDR3 length: 14
D gene: NA
CDR3 protein: CASSLWGRREKLFF
CDR3 DNA: TGTGCCAGCAGCTTGTGGGGGCGGCGGGAAAAACTGTTTTTT

V gene: TRBV7-6
J gene: TRBJ2-1
clone size: NA
CDR3 length: 12
D gene: NA
CDR3 protein: CASSRENNEQFF
CDR3 DNA: TGTGCCAGCAGCCGCGAGAACAATGAGCAGTTCTTC

V gene: TRBV7-3
J gene: TRBJ2-1
clone size: NA
CDR3 length: 15
D gene: NA
CDR3 protein: CASSLTRRSYNEQFF
CDR3 DNA: TGTGCCAGCAGCCTAACTAGGCGCTCCTACAATGAGCAGTTCTTC

V gene: TRBV27
J gene: TRBJ2-7
clone size: NA
CDR3 length: 16
D gene: NA
CDR3 protein: CASSTYRAGESYEQYF
CDR3 DNA: TGTGCCAGCAGTACCTACAGGGCCGGAGAGTCCTACGAGCAGTACTTC

V gene: TRBV11-2
J gene: TRBJ2-7
clone size: once
CDR3 length: 15
D gene: NA
CDR3 protein: CASSHTRVGSYEQYF
CDR3 DNA: TGTGCCAGCAGCCATACCCGCGTAGGCTCCTACGAGCAGTACTTC

V gene: TRBV30
J gene: TRBJ1-6
clone size: NA
CDR3 length: 16
D gene: NA
CDR3 protein: CAWSITSGWRLPPLHF
CDR3 DNA: TGTGCCTGGAGTATAACTTCGGGGTGGCGCCTTCCACCCCTCCACTTT

V gene: TRBV7-3
J gene: TRBJ2-3
clone size: NA
CDR3 length: 12
D gene: NA
CDR3 protein: CASSLSTDTQYF
CDR3 DNA: TGTGCCAGCAGCTTAAGCACAGATACGCAGTATTTT

V gene: TRBV6-1
J gene: TRBJ2-2
clone size: few
CDR3 length: 15
D gene: TRBD2
CDR3 protein: CASKRLALEGGELFF
CDR3 DNA: TGTGCCAGCAAGAGACTAGCGTTGGAGGGGGGGGAGCTGTTTTTT

V gene: TRBV11-2
J gene: TRBJ1-1
clone size: NA
CDR3 length: 17
D gene: NA
CDR3 protein: CASSLVGQGRANTEAFF
CDR3 DNA: TGTGCCAGCAGCTTAGTAGGGCAGGGGAGGGCGAACACTGAAGCTTTCTTT

V gene: TRBV6-6
J gene: TRBJ1-5
clone size: NA
CDR3 length: 15
D gene: NA
CDR3 protein: CASSYSSGGNQPQHF
CDR3 DNA: TGTGCCAGCAGTTACTCGAGCGGGGGGAATCAGCCCCAGCATTTT

V gene: TRBV5-4
J gene: TRBJ2-5
clone size: NA
CDR3 length: 13
D gene: NA
CDR3 protein: CASSRGQQETQYF
CDR3 DNA: TGTGCCAGCAGCCGAGGGCAGCAAGAGACCCAGTACTTC

V gene: TRBV11-1
J gene: TRBJ2-7
clone size: NA
CDR3 length: 13
D gene: NA
CDR3 protein: CASSSRQTYEQYF
CDR3 DNA: TGTGCCAGCAGCTCAAGACAAACCTACGAGCAGTACTTC

V gene: TRBV7-6
J gene: TRBJ2-7
clone size: NA
CDR3 length: 14
D gene: TRBD1
CDR3 protein: CASSFRQGFDEQYF
CDR3 DNA: TGTGCCAGCAGCTTTAGACAGGGGTTTGACGAGCAGTACTTC

V gene: TRBV29-1
J gene: TRBJ2-7
clone size: NA
CDR3 length: 15
D gene: NA
CDR3 protein: CSVEGRAGTNYEQYF
CDR3 DNA: TGCAGCGTTGAGGGGCGGGCAGGCACTAACTACGAGCAGTACTTC

V gene: TRBV6-1
J gene: TRBJ1-5
clone size: NA
CDR3 length: 15
D gene: NA
CDR3 protein: CASSEAWGSNQPQHF
CDR3 DNA: TGTGCCAGCAGTGAAGCATGGGGTAGCAATCAGCCCCAGCATTTT

V gene: TRBV7-9
J gene: TRBJ1-4
clone size: NA
CDR3 length: 15
D gene: NA
CDR3 protein: CASSHQAGFSGKLFF
CDR3 DNA: TGTGCCAGCAGCCACCAGGCGGGCTTCTCGGGAAAACTGTTTTTT

V gene: TRBV19
J gene: TRBJ1-1
clone size: NA
CDR3 length: 17
D gene: TRBD1
CDR3 protein: CASTTRGGTGSGTEAFF
CDR3 DNA: TGTGCCAGTACCACGCGGGGAGGGACAGGGAGTGGCACTGAAGCTTTCTTT